These 30 T cell receptor beta chains share one sample of origin, sequenced in a study of vaccination and CD4 T cells after COVID-19. Noted treatment: approximately nine-day PBMC culture with coronavirus spike peptide pools or control peptides (ViraFEST assay). These receptors lack a known antigen. Sequencing of DNA taken from cultured CD4+ T cells relied on the Oncomine TCR Beta short-read assay. One entry per CDR3 protein, called by TCRdb with MiXCR from the PCR reads. The sample lists about 12,000 distinct CDR3 sequences; 25% to 35% were seen once. The material sequenced was CD4+ T cells from blood, cultured in vitro, taken before SARS-CoV-2 vaccination. The source of these receptors is a human donor who received a COVID-19 vaccine.

The table lists this clonotype with a few counts. The chain has TRBV4-2 and TRBJ1-1; 7 bases map to TRBD1. J gave up 5 bases and V 2 bases, and 2 bases lay outside the gene matches. CDR3 length: 13 residues. Germline CDR1 LGHNA, CDR2 YNFKEQ. The CDR3 DNA reads as TGTGCCAGCAGCCAACGACAGGGAACTGAAGCTTTCTTT. It specifies CASSQRQGTEAFF.

In its sample, this clonotype was seen a few times. The rearrangement joins TRBV24-1 to TRBJ2-3, with D possibly TRBD1 on 6 matching bases. There are 15 residues in the CDR3. Trimming removed 1 base from V and 5 bases from J, with 12 bases in between. Germline CDR1 reads KGHDR; CDR2 reads SFDVKD. Written as DNA, the CDR3 is TGTGCCACCAGTGATTTTACGCAGGGGAGAGATACGCAGTATTTT. This gives the protein CATSDFTQGRDTQYF.

The rearrangement uses TRBV5-6 and TRBJ2-7; D is uncertain. Trimming removed 0 bases from V and 2 bases from J, with 6 bases in between. There are 13 residues in the CDR3. Per the germline V gene, CDR1 is SGHDT and CDR2 is YYEEEE. In nucleotides, the CDR3 is TGTGCCAGCAGCTTGGTGGTTACCTACGAGCAGTACTTC. Translating it yields CASSLVVTYEQYF.

This clonotype was observed a few times. This rearrangement joins TRBV20-1 to TRBJ2-3, with TRBD2 matching 9 bases. CDR3 length: 20 amino acids. CDR1 is DFQATT and CDR2 is SNEGSKA in the germline V gene (reference sequence). V dropped 1 base and J dropped 0; count of bases not matched to a gene: 17. The CDR3 is CSARVPSWLAGHSSTDTQYF. CDR3 sequence (DNA): TGCAGTGCTAGAGTCCCCTCCTGGCTAGCGGGGCACTCTAGCACAGATACGCAGTATTTT.

This clonotype was counted only a few times. This chain links TRBV7-9 with TRBJ1-1, with D perhaps matching TRBD1 (6 bases). CDR1 SEHNR and CDR2 FQNEAQ come from the germline V gene (reference sequence). Trimming removed 6 bases at V and 1 base at J, with 12 bases between. The CDR3 has 14 residues. CDR3 sequence: CASRGHRENTEAFF. Written as DNA, the CDR3 is TGTGCCAGCAGAGGACACAGGGAGAACACTGAAGCTTTCTTT.

The V gene is TRBV20-1, the J gene TRBJ2-1, with TRBD2 matching 10 bases. CDR1 and CDR2 from the germline V gene are DFQATT and SNEGSKA (reference sequence). The CDR3 runs to 15 residues. J gave up 8 bases and V 4 bases, and 11 bases lay outside the gene matches. The CDR3 region is CSATDSSGGTYEQFF. The CDR3 DNA is TGCAGTGCTACCGACTCTAGCGGGGGTACATATGAGCAGTTCTTC.

About this clonotype itself: A read error may be the cause here, since a much bigger clone is one base away. This sequence joins TRBV7-2 and TRBJ2-3; D not resolved. Germline V lookup: CDR1 SGHTA, CDR2 FQGNSA. V was pared by 5 bases and J by 5 bases, with 8 bases between. This CDR3 is built from 12 residues. CDR3 region: CASSPRLDTQYF. CDR3 nucleotides: TGTGCCAGCAGCCCCAGACTAGATACGCAGTATTTT.

The chain is built from TRBV20-1 and TRBJ2-3; D uncertain. The CDR3 runs 11 residues. Germline values: CDR1 DFQATT, CDR2 SNEGSKA (reference sequence). V gave up 5 bases and J gave up 2 bases, with 5 bases separating them. CDR3 residues: CSAEHTDTQYF. Written as DNA, the CDR3 is TGCAGTGCTGAGCACACAGATACGCAGTATTTT.

The genes are TRBV5-4 and TRBJ1-5; 9 bases match TRBD1. V lost 3 bases and J lost 0; bases outside the gene matches: 10. Germline CDR1 is SGHNT and CDR2 is YYREEE (reference sequence). CDR3 length equals 18 residues. As DNA, the CDR3 is TGTGCCAGCAGCTCGGCTGAGACAGGGGGGGATAGCAATCAGCCCCAGCATTTT. This encodes CASSSAETGGDSNQPQHF.

V and J are TRBV6-1 and TRBJ1-2; D perhaps matches TRBD1 (5 bases). This CDR3 is built from 12 residues. The V end lost 6 bases, the J end lost 7 bases, and 12 bases lay between the germline ends. The germline V gene has CDR1 MNHNS and CDR2 SASEGT. CDR3 loop: CASSVGGRGYTF. CDR3 coding DNA: TGTGCCAGCAGCGTGGGGGGACGTGGCTACACCTTC.

This sequence joins TRBV24-1 and TRBJ1-5, with D possibly TRBD1 on 5 matching bases. CDR1 is KGHDR, CDR2 SFDVKD, per germline. Trimming removed 4 bases from V and 6 bases from J, with 12 bases in between. The CDR3 contains 14 residues. The CDR3 DNA follows: TGTGCCACCAGTGACAGGGTTGGGCTTCAGCCCCAGCATTTT. Its translation: CATSDRVGLQPQHF.

The chain has TRBV27 and TRBJ1-2, with D perhaps TRBD1 (6 bases). CDR1 and CDR2 from the germline V gene are MNHEY and SMNVEV (reference sequence). Trimming removed 5 bases from V and 4 bases from J, with 11 bases in between. This CDR3 has 13 amino acids. CDR3 protein: CASSLTGFYGYTF. CDR3 sequence (DNA): TGTGCCAGCAGTCTAACAGGGTTCTATGGCTACACCTTC.

V and J are TRBV19 and TRBJ1-2; TRBD1 aligns across 8 bases. This CDR3 has 15 residues. The V segment lost 5 bases and the J segment 5 bases; nucleotides outside the gene matches: 10. CDR1 and CDR2 (germline): LNHDA, SQIVND (reference sequence). CDR3 nucleotide sequence: TGTGCCAGTAGTGTCGACAGGGGCCCGGGGTATGGCTACACCTTC. This gives the protein CASSVDRGPGYGYTF. The full variable domain, its missing parts supplied by reference TRBV19 and TRBJ1-2, is DGGITQSPKYLFRKEGQNVTLSCEQNLNHDAMYWYRQDPGQGLRLIYYSQIVNDFQKGDIAEGYSVSREKKESFPLTVTSAQKNPTAFYLCASSVDRGPGYGYTFGSGTRLTVV.

The V gene is TRBV19, the J gene TRBJ1-5; 8 nucleotides line up with TRBD1. Germline CDR1 LNHDA, CDR2 SQIVND (reference sequence). The CDR3 sequence is 16 residues long. With 3 bases clipped from V and 6 bases from J, the junction kept 10 bases outside the gene matches. The CDR3 DNA follows: TGTGCCAGTAGTATTGGGGGACAGGTTTGGAGTCAGCCCCAGCATTTT. It specifies CASSIGGQVWSQPQHF.

This chain connects TRBV19 to TRBJ2-3; 9 bases line up with TRBD2. V trimming: 7 bases; J trimming: 4 bases; junction bases outside the gene matches: 12. The CDR3 spans 16 residues. The germline CDR1 and CDR2 sequences are LNHDA and SQIVND (reference sequence). In DNA form, the CDR3 reads TGTGCCAGTACCCCCATAAGCGGGGGGAGGGCAGATACGCAGTATTTT. Its translation is CASTPISGGRADTQYF.

Judged by abundance, this clonotype is medium-sized (0.01 to 0.1%). The rearrangement links TRBV20-1 to TRBJ1-1; D unresolved. V dropped 1 base and J dropped 4 bases, with 16 bases sitting between them. The germline CDR1 and CDR2 sequences are DFQATT and SNEGSKA (reference sequence). The CDR3 contains 15 residues. CDR3 sequence (DNA): TGCAGTGCTAGAGTCGCGTCGGGCCCGCGCACTGAAGCTTTCTTT. Protein sequence: CSARVASGPRTEAFF.

This clonotype was seen only a few times. The V gene is TRBV30, the J gene TRBJ1-6; D not certain. The V and J ends lost 4 bases and 4 bases respectively, with 11 bases between them. CDR1 is GTSNPN, CDR2 SVGIG, per germline (reference sequence). There are 14 residues in the CDR3. The CDR3 nucleotides read TGTGCCTGGACCCAGCAGGTATATAATTCACCCCTCCACTTT. It yields the protein CAWTQQVYNSPLHF.

This clonotype turned up a few times. This chain connects TRBV19 to TRBJ2-6; 12 bases line up with TRBD2. With 6 bases clipped from V and 1 base from J, the junction kept 13 bases outside the gene matches. Germline V gives CDR1 LNHDA, CDR2 SQIVND (reference sequence). This CDR3 region has 20 residues. CDR3 nucleotide sequence: TGTGCCAGTAGACTAGCGGGGGGTCGCGTTCCCTCATCTGGGGCCAACGTCCTGACTTTC. Residues: CASRLAGGRVPSSGANVLTF.

This clonotype showed up just once. The rearrangement joins TRBV5-1 to TRBJ2-2, with 11 positions matching TRBD2. The V gene's germline CDR1 is SGHRS and CDR2 YFSETQ. There are 21 residues in the CDR3. The V and J ends lost 3 bases and 0 bases, in that order; junction bases with no gene match: 16. In DNA, the CDR3 is TGCGCCAGCAGCTCCCGACGACTAGCGGGGAATACTCGGCCGAACACCGGGGAGCTGTTTTTT. Translated, it gives CASSSRRLAGNTRPNTGELFF.

V gene TRBV20-1 combines with J gene TRBJ2-3; 9 nucleotides line up with TRBD2. CDR3 length: 16 residues. J gave up 1 base and V 1 base, and 6 bases lay outside the gene matches. The V gene's germline CDR1 is DFQATT and CDR2 SNEGSKA (reference sequence). The DNA of the CDR3 is TGCAGTGCTAGAGTGGCGGCTAGCGGGGGCACAGATACGCAGTATTTT. Protein product: CSARVAASGGTDTQYF.

This clonotype was recorded a few times. This chain uses TRBV2 with TRBJ1-5; 9 bases are shared with TRBD1. V was clipped by 0 bases and J by 7 bases; unmatched bases: 4. The CDR3 covers 15 residues. The V gene's germline CDR1 is SNHLY and CDR2 FYNNEI. The CDR3 region has the DNA TGTGCCAGCAGTGAAGCGGGACAGGGTGGCCAGCCCCAGCATTTT. Its protein is CASSEAGQGGQPQHF.

A few counts support this clonotype. The J gene is TRBJ2-5, the V gene TRBV10-1, with TRBD2 matching over 11 bases. Trimming cost V 6 bases and J 2 bases; bases outside gene matches: 8. The length of the CDR3 is 16 residues. Germline V gives CDR1 WNHNN, CDR2 SYGVQD (reference sequence). The chain's CDR3 is CASSDPGTSGQETQYF. Here the CDR3 DNA reads TGCGCCAGCAGCGATCCCGGGACTAGCGGACAAGAGACCCAGTACTTC.

This clonotype was detected only a few times. J is TRBJ1-2 and V is TRBV27; 9 bases align to TRBD1. Losses at the gene ends were 5 bases for V and 6 bases for J; bases not matched to a gene: 7. CDR3 length equals 14 residues. CDR1 is MNHEY, CDR2 SMNVEV, per germline (reference sequence). The CDR3 coding sequence is TGTGCCAGCAGTCCGGGGACAGGGTATGATGGCTACACCTTC. It encodes CASSPGTGYDGYTF.

The V gene is TRBV24-1, the J gene TRBJ1-5; 8 bases map to TRBD1. The junction had 23 bases not matched to a gene; V was cut back by 6 bases and J by 2 bases. The CDR3 runs to 21 residues. CDR1 and CDR2 from the germline V gene are KGHDR and SFDVKD. CDR3 loop: CATSSSWGPQGAGLGNQPQHF. CDR3 bases: TGTGCCACCAGTTCTTCCTGGGGCCCCCAGGGGGCTGGTCTGGGCAATCAGCCCCAGCATTTT.

This clonotype has only a few counts. V and J are TRBV6-2 or TRBV6-3 and TRBJ2-6; TRBD1 agrees at 7 bases. This CDR3 contains 17 residues. The trim removed 7 bases at V and 2 bases at J, leaving 11 bases unmatched. Looked up from germline, CDR1 is MNHEY and CDR2 is SVGEGT. The CDR3 spells CASTPRQGTPGANVLTF. The CDR3 nucleotides read TGTGCCAGCACCCCTCGACAGGGTACCCCTGGGGCCAACGTCCTGACTTTC.

The DNA for the CDR3 is TGTGCCAGCAGCTTAGTCAGGGGGCTGGCCGGGGAGCTGTTTTTT. Its protein is CASSLVRGLAGELFF. This chain uses TRBV11-3 with TRBJ2-2; 8 bases line up with TRBD1. Germline V gene lookup returns CDR1 SGHNT and CDR2 YENEEA. The CDR3 loop spans 15 amino acids. V dropped 1 base and J dropped 6; count of bases not matched to a gene: 4. Variable domain in full (rest from reference TRBV11-3 and TRBJ2-2): EAGVVQSPRYKIIEKKQPVAFWCNPISGHNTLYWYLQNLGQGPELLIRYENEEAVDDSQLPKDRFSAERLKGVDSTLKIQPAELGDSAVYLCASSLVRGLAGELFFGEGSRLTVL.

This clonotype appeared a few times. The CDR3 region has the DNA TGTGCCAGCAGTTACGAGGGTCCGAGCGGGGGGACAGATACGCAGTATTTT. It encodes CASSYEGPSGGTDTQYF. This sequence joins TRBV6-5 and TRBJ2-3; the match to TRBD2 covers 9 bases. Germline V gene lookup returns CDR1 MNHEY and CDR2 SVGAGI. Trimming removed 2 bases from V and 3 bases from J; junction bases left unmatched: 9. The CDR3 is made up of 17 amino acids.

The chain carries TRBV28 and TRBJ2-5, with TRBD1 identical over 9 bases. Germline assignment: CDR1 MDHEN and CDR2 SYDVKM. This CDR3 is 13 amino acids long. The J segment lost 4 bases and the V segment lost 8 bases, leaving 5 bases of the junction unmatched. The CDR3 sequence is CASRGQGAETQYF. Written as DNA, the CDR3 is TGTGCCAGCCGGGGACAGGGCGCAGAGACCCAGTACTTC.

This sequence joins TRBV19 and TRBJ1-2; D gene uncertain. Trimming pared 2 bases from V and 2 bases from J, leaving 9 bases between. Germline CDR1 reads LNHDA; CDR2 reads SQIVND (reference sequence). The CDR3 contains 14 residues. The CDR3 DNA is TGTGCCAGTAGTATATCTTCCGAGAACTATGGCTACACCTTC. It specifies CASSISSENYGYTF.

This clonotype was found a few times. The chain employs TRBV7-2 and TRBJ2-3, with 7 bases aligning to TRBD2. V shed 8 bases and J 4 bases; nucleotides not matched to a gene: 9. Per germline, CDR1 SGHTA and CDR2 FQGNSA. This CDR3 is 14 amino acids long. This CDR3 reads CASHWGGSSDTQYF. CDR3 in DNA: TGTGCCAGCCATTGGGGGGGGAGCTCAGATACGCAGTATTTT. Based on the CDR3 plus reference TRBV7-2 and TRBJ2-3, the full variable domain is GAGVSQSPSNKVTEKGKDVELRCDPISGHTALYWYRQSLGQGLEFLIYFQGNSAPDKSGLPSDRFSAERTGGSVSTLTIQRTQQEDSAVYLCASHWGGSSDTQYFGPGTRLTVL.